The sequence of this T cell receptor beta chain was determined in a study of Tregs in tolerant kidney transplant recipients. With respect to this clone: The target antigen is unknown.

Notes on the study in general: Expanding Tregs on activated donor B cells appeared to best identify donor-specific TCRbeta clones. Biological reproducibility was not directly addressed, but technical replication error appeared minimal. Nucleotide sequences could not be compared across some patients' samples due to primer changes.

The junction had 3 bases not matched to a gene; V was cut back by 5 bases and J by 0 bases. In germline, CDR1 is MNHNS, CDR2 SASEGT. The CDR3 runs 15 residues. The table came from immunoSEQ multiplex PCR; TCRdb's copy has only in-frame clones and leaves some out. The sample carries under 90,000 clones, more than 85% recorded once. The nonmyeloablative bone marrow transplants came from related graft donors, with transient mixed chimerism. This clonotype was sampled from a human patient who received a combined kidney and bone marrow transplant. Some T cells may arise from the graft donor. The sequences come from CD4+ T cells from blood (PBMCs), collected 24 months after the transplant. V and J are TRBV6-1 and TRBJ1-4; the match to TRBD1 covers 7 bases. The CDR3 loop is CASSRDSPTNEKLFF. The CDR3 bases are TGTGCCAGCAGTCGGGACAGCCCAACTAATGAAAAACTGTTTTTT.